This T cell receptor beta chain was sequenced during a study of CD8 T cells in ankylosing spondylitis. General study results and limits: Within matched ankylosing spondylitis synovial fluid, disease-linked clones were reportedly significantly enriched. Earlier reports found some motif variants in synovial fluid and blood in reactive arthritis. Disease-linked clones displayed a CD8+ phenotype and appeared relatively rarely in peripheral blood. Ankylosing spondylitis blood seemed to carry a telltale TCR beta motif made of roughly eight highly homologous variants.

Per germline, CDR1 SGHTA and CDR2 FQGNSA. The CDR3 runs 15 residues. V shed 0 bases and J shed 0 bases, with 8 bases lying between them. TCRdb fed the 5' RACE reads into MiXCR, producing one record per CDR3 protein. The sample yields 500,000 to 650,000 distinct CDR3 sequences, 5.3% seen once. This clonotype appeared many times. The antigen is not known. Sequenced: blood, either unsorted or a sorted T cell fraction (not recorded which). This sequence was found in a male donor with ankylosing spondylitis. This chain links TRBV7-2 with TRBJ1-2; D remains ambiguous. This chain's CDR3 is CASSLASGTNYGYTF. CDR3 in DNA: TGTGCCAGCAGCTTAGCAAGCGGGACTAACTATGGCTACACCTTC.